This entry is about one T cell receptor beta chain. It lacks a known antigen. No qualities accompany the bases; no much larger clone lies one base away. The data were obtained in a study of control samples from healthy donors and cancer patients (dated by TCRdb to between 2020 and 2021). Trimmed from V: 4 bases; trimmed from J: 8 bases; junction bases lacking a gene match: 7. Taken from cysteine to phenylalanine, the CDR3 has 13 residues. Only the CDR3 part of the read is kept: 39 bases, read in frame from the first base. From the germline V gene (reference sequence), CDR1 is SGHNT and CDR2 is YYREEE. The library relied on the immunoSEQ multiplex PCR assay. Drawn from immuneACCESS, this table holds only the in-frame rearrangements with V and J called that TCRdb kept. Clones are partly lost; checked studies trace under half to an unresolved V gene and leave the rest unexplained. This sample gives about 130,000 clones in total; just under 95% of them show up just once. Approximately 15% of the sample is held by the ten biggest clonotypes.

The receptor comes from a man in his fifties or sixties with colorectal cancer. Sequenced: PBMCs. The V and J segments used are TRBV5-4 and TRBJ1-2; 8 of the junction bases match TRBD1. At the DNA level, the sequence is TGTGCCAGCAGCCTCGGACAGGGTGAGGGCTACACCTTC. This translates into CASSLGQGEGYTF.